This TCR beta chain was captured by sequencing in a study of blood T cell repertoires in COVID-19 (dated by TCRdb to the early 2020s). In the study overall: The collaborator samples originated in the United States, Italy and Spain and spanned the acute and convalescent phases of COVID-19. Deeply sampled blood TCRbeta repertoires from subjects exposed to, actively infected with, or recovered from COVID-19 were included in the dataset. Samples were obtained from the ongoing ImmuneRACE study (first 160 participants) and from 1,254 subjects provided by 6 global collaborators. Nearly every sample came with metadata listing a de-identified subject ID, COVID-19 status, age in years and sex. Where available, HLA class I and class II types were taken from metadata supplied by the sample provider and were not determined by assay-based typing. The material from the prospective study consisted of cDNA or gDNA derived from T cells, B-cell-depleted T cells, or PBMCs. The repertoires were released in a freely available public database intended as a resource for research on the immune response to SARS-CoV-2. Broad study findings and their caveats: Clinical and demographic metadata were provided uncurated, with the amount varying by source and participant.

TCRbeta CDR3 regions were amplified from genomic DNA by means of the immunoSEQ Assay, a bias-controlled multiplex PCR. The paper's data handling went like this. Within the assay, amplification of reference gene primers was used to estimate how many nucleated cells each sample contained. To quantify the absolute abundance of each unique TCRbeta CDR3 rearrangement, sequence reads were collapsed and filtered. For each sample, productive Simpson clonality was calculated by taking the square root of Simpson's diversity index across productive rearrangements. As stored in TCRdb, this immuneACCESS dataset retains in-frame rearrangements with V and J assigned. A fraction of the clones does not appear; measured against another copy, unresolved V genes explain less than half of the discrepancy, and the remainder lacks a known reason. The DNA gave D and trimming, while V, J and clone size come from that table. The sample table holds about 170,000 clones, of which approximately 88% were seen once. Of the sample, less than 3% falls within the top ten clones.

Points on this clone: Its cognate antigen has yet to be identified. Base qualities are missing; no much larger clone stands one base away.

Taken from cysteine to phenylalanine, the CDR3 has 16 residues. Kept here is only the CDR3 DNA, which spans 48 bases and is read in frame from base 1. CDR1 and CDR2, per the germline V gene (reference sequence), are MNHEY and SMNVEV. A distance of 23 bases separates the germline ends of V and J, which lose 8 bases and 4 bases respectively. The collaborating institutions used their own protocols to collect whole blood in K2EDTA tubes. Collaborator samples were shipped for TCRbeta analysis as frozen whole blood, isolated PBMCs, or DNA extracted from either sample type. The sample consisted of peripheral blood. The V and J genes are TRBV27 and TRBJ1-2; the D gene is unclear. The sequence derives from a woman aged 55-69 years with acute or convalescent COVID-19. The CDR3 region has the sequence CASGPITARAGYGYTF. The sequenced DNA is TGTGCCAGCGGGCCTATAACAGCGAGGGCAGGCTATGGCTACACCTTC.